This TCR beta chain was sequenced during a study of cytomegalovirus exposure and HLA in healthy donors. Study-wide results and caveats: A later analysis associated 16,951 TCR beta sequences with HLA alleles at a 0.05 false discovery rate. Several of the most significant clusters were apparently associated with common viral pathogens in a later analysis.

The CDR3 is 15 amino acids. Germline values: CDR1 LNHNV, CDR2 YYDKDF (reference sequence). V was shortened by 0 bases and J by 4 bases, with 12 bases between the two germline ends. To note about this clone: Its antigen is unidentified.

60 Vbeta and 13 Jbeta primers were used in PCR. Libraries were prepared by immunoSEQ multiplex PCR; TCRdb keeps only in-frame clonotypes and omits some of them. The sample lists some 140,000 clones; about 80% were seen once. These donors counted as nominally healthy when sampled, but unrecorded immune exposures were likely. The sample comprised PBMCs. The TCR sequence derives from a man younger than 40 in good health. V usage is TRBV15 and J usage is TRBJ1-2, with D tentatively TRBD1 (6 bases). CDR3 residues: CATSRDRGPIYGYTF. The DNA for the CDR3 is TGTGCCACCAGCAGAGACAGGGGTCCCATCTATGGCTACACCTTC.